This record looks at one T cell receptor (beta chain) sequence and its context. Its antigen is unknown. Investigators reverse transcribed all isolated RNA, so they sequenced expressed TCRB transcripts. Profiling relied on immunoSEQ multiplex PCR, and the TCRdb table lists in-frame clones only, not all of them. The sample has over 65,000 clones; roughly 30% are singletons. This specimen comes from a study of beta chain features in type 1 diabetes. Overall study: What patients shared with healthy donors was a similar profile of age, gender and cell yields.

Using CD45RO/CCR7/CD25/CD127/CD95/CD27, CD4+ naive, central memory, regulatory and stem cell-like memory cells were sorted. Study-wide results and limits: Patients with Type 1 diabetes showed moderately but significantly shorter TCRB CDR3s in all four CD4+ subsets.

V was cut by 7 bases and J by 1 base, with 8 bases left in between. Germline CDR1 and CDR2: SNHLY and FYNNEI. This CDR3 region has 12 residues. The chain recombines TRBV2 with TRBJ2-7; D perhaps matches TRBD2 (6 bases). The material sequenced was stem cell memory CD4+ T cells from blood. The sequence came from a woman aged 18-29 years in good health. As DNA, the CDR3 is TGTGCCAGCACGGAGGGATCCTACGAGCAGTACTTC. It specifies CASTEGSYEQYF. The whole variable domain, filled in from reference TRBV2 and TRBJ2-7, reads EPEVTQTPSHQVTQMGQEVILRCVPISNHLYFYWYRQILGQKVEFLVSFYNNEISEKSEIFDDQFSVERPDGSNFTLKIRSTKLEDSAMYFCASTEGSYEQYFGPGTRLTVT.